This TCR beta chain was recovered during a study of T cell responses to AZD1222 COVID-19 vaccine. General study points: Donors were mostly white British, more females; clonal diversity possibly underestimated. Just 6 or 7 people given AZD1222 tested seropositive at baseline. Vaccination with two AZD1222 doses was followed by a rise in Spike-specific TCR breadth and depth.

Using immunoSEQ multiplex PCR, the repertoire was profiled, and TCRdb retains in-frame clones only, with some absent. The sample consists of about 130,000 clones, approximately 92% of them appearing once. Recipients boosted at about 4 weeks or about 12 weeks are pooled. With regard to this clone: Its antigen is unidentified.

This material consisted of peripheral blood, taken 28 days after the second AZD1222 dose. The receptor was derived from an adult who received the AZD1222 COVID-19 vaccine.

CDR3 sequence reads: CASSSRGTGRGAFF. CDR3 DNA sequence: TGTGCCAGCAGTTCACGGGGGACAGGGCGAGGAGCTTTCTTT. J is TRBJ1-1 and V is TRBV7-8; 9 bases line up with TRBD1. J gave up 10 bases and V 6 bases, and 12 bases lay outside the gene matches. The CDR3 is made up of 14 amino acids. Per germline, CDR1 SGHVS and CDR2 FQNEAQ.